One and the same sample provided the 4 T cell receptor beta chains below, sequenced in a study of blood T cell repertoires in COVID-19. The method was immunoSEQ multiplex PCR; TCRdb's version includes in-frame clones alone and lacks a portion of them. The sample shows about 250,000 clones, around 90% of them seen only once. The sample taken for sequencing was peripheral blood. The receptors derive from a man aged 30 to 39 with COVID-19, enrolled during active disease.

The chain links TRBV6-4 to TRBJ1-1, with unresolved D. Trimming left V 0 bases short and J 3 bases short, with 8 bases between. The CDR3 totals 14 residues. Germline loops: CDR1 MRHNA, CDR2 SNTAGT. CDR3 coding DNA: TGTGCCAGCAGTGACTCGGGCAGACACACTGAAGCTTTCTTT. This encodes CASSDSGRHTEAFF.

J is TRBJ1-1 and V is TRBV7-6; the D gene is possibly TRBD1 (6 bases). V was clipped by 1 base and J by 6 bases, with 12 bases between them. Per germline, CDR1 SGHVS and CDR2 FNYEAQ. The CDR3 has 14 amino acids. In DNA form, the CDR3 reads TGTGCCAGCAGCTTAGGCACAGGGTCCGCTGAAGCTTTCTTT. Translating it yields CASSLGTGSAEAFF.

This chain connects TRBV7-6 to TRBJ2-1; 8 bases line up with TRBD2. Unmatched junction bases numbered 5, after V lost 4 bases and J lost 0 bases. Germline loops: CDR1 SGHVS, CDR2 FNYEAQ. This CDR3 is built from 16 residues. Written as DNA, the CDR3 is TGTGCCAGCAGCTCCAGGGCGGGGGGCTCCTACAATGAGCAGTTCTTC. This translates into CASSSRAGGSYNEQFF. The full variable domain, its missing parts supplied by reference TRBV7-6 and TRBJ2-1, is GAGVSQSPRYKVTKRGQDVALRCDPISGHVSLYWYRQALGQGPEFLTYFNYEAQQDKSGLPNDRFSAERPEGSISTLTIQRTEQRDSAMYRCASSSRAGGSYNEQFFGPGTRLTVL.

The rearrangement joins TRBV5-6 to TRBJ1-2; weak D call: TRBD1 (5 bases). CDR1 SGHDT and CDR2 YYEEEE come from the germline V gene. The CDR3 loop spans 14 amino acids. With 0 bases removed from V and 6 bases from J, the gap between germline ends came to 12 bases. In nucleotides, the CDR3 is TGTGCCAGCAGCTTGGCTTCAGGGATCCATGGCTACACCTTC. Translation: CASSLASGIHGYTF.